What follows describes a single T cell receptor (beta chain). Its specificity is not known. This CDR3 contains 13 residues. Trimming took off 2 bases at V and 5 bases at J, with 9 bases between the two ends. The germline gives CDR1 SGHTA, CDR2 FQGNSA. The PCR was carried out with 60 Vbeta primers and 13 Jbeta primers. Some clones are missing from TCRdb's copy, which holds only in-frame ones; the method was immunoSEQ multiplex PCR. In all, the sample yields just over 150,000 clones. These data belong to a study of cytomegalovirus exposure and HLA in healthy donors. Study-level results: According to an earlier analysis, most TCR beta V segments yielded productive rearrangements about 90% or about 30% of the time.

Donors in the study were healthy people who gave bone marrow. The sequence came from an older woman in good health and CMV-seronegative. The chain has TRBV7-2 and TRBJ1-1; D perhaps matches TRBD1 (5 bases). Sequencing was done on a sample of PBMCs. CDR3 sequence reads: CASSLRQRTEAFF. The CDR3 nucleotides read TGTGCCAGCAGCTTAAGACAGAGGACTGAAGCTTTCTTT.